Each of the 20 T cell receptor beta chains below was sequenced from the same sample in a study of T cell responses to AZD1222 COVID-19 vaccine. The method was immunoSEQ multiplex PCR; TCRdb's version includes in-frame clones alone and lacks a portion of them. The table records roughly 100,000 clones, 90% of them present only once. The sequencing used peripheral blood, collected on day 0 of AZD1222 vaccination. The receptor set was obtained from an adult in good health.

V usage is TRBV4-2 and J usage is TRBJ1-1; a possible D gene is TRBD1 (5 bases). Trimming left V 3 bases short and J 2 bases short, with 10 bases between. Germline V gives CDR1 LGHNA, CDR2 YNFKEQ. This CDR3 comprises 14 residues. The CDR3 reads CASSQGGSNTEAFF. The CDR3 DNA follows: TGTGCCAGCAGCCAGGGGGGGAGTAACACTGAAGCTTTCTTT.

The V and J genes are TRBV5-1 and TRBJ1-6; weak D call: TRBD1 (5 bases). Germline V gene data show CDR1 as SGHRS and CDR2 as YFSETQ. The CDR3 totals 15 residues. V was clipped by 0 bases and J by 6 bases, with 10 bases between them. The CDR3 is CASSLEPQGNSPLHF. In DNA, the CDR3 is TGCGCCAGCAGCTTGGAGCCCCAGGGTAATTCACCCCTCCACTTT.

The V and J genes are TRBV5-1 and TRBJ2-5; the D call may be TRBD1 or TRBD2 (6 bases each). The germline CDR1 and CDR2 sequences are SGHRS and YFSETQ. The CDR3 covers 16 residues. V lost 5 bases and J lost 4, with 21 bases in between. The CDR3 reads CASRGGQAVRLETQYF. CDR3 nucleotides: TGCGCCAGCAGGGGGGGCCAGGCGGTCCGATTAGAGACCCAGTACTTC.

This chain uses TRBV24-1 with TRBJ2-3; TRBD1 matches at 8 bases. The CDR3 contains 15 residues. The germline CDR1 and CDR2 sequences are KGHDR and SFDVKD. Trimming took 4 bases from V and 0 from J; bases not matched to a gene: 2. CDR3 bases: TGTGCCACCAGTGAGACAGGGGAAAGCACAGATACGCAGTATTTT. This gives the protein CATSETGESTDTQYF.

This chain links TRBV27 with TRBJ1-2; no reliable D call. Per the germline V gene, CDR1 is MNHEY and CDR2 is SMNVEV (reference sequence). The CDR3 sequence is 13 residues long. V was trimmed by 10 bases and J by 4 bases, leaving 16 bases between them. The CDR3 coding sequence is TGTGCCACCCTCGGAGTCAGGATCTATGGCTACACCTTC. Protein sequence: CATLGVRIYGYTF.

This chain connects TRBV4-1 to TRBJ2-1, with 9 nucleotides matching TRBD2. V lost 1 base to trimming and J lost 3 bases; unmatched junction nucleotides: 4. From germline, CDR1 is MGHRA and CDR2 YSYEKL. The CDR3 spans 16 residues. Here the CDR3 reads CASSQVAGDYYNEQFF. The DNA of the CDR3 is TGCGCCAGCAGCCAAGTAGCGGGGGATTACTACAATGAGCAGTTCTTC.

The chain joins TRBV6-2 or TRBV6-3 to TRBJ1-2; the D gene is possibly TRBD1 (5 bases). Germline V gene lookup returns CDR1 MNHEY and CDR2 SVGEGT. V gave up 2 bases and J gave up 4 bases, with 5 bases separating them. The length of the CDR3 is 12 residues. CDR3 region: CASSYGAYGYTF. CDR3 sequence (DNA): TGTGCCAGCAGTTACGGGGCCTATGGCTACACCTTC.

The CDR3 reads CAWSVFPNRGGYTF. The DNA for the CDR3 is TGTGCCTGGAGTGTATTCCCGAACAGGGGGGGCTACACCTTC. The chain recombines TRBV30 with TRBJ1-2; 8 nucleotides match TRBD1. With V trimmed by 0 bases and J by 8 bases, 8 bases remained unmatched. Germline V lookup: CDR1 GTSNPN, CDR2 SVGIG (reference sequence). This CDR3 has 14 residues.

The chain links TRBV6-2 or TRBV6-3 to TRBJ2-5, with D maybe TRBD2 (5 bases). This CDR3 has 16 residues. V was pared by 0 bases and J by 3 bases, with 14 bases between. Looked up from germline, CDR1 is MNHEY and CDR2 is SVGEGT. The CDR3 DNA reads TGTGCCAGCAGTTACTCGAGCGGATCCTTAAAAGAGACCCAGTACTTC. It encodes CASSYSSGSLKETQYF.

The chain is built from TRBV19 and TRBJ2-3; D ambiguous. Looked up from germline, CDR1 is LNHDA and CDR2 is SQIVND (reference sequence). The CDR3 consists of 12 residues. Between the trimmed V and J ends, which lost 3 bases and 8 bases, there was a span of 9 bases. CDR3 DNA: TGTGCCAGTAGTATGCCCCGTGGTACGCAGTATTTT. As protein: CASSMPRGTQYF. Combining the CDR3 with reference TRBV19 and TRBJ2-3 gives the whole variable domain DGGITQSPKYLFRKEGQNVTLSCEQNLNHDAMYWYRQDPGQGLRLIYYSQIVNDFQKGDIAEGYSVSREKKESFPLTVTSAQKNPTAFYLCASSMPRGTQYFGPGTRLTVL.

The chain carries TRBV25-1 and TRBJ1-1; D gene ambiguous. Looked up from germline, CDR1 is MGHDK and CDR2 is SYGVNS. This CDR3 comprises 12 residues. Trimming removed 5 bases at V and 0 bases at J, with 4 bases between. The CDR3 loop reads CASSPMNTEAFF. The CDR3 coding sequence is TGTGCCAGCAGTCCTATGAACACTGAAGCTTTCTTT.

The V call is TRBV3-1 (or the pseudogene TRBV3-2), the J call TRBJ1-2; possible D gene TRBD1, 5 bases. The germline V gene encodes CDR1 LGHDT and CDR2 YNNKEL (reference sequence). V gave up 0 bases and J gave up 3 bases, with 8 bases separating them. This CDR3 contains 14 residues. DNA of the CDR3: TGTGCCAGCAGCCAAGAGGCAGGGTACTATGGCTACACCTTC. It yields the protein CASSQEAGYYGYTF.

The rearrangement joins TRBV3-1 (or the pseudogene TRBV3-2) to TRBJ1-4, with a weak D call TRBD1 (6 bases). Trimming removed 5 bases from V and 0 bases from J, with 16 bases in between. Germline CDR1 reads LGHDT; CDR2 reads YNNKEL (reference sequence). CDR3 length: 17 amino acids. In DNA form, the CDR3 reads TGTGCCAGCAGCGCCCGACAGGCCTTCGCAACTAATGAAAAACTGTTTTTT. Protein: CASSARQAFATNEKLFF.

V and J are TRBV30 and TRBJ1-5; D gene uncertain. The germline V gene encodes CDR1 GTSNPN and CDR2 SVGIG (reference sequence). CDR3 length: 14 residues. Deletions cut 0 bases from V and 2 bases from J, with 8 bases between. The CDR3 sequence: CAWSVRGGNQPQHF. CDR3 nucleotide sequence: TGTGCCTGGAGTGTACGTGGAGGCAATCAGCCCCAGCATTTT.

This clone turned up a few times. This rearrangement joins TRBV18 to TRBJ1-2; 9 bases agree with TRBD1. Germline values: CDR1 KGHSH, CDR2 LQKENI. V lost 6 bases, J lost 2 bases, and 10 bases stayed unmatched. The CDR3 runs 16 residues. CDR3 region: CASSQTQGTGNYGYTF. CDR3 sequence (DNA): TGTGCCAGCTCCCAAACCCAAGGGACAGGGAACTATGGCTACACCTTC.

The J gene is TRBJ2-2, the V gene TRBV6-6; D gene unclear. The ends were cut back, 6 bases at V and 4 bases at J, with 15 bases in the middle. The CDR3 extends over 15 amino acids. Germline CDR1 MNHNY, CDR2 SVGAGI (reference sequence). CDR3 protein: CASSPPAPGTGELFF. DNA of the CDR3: TGTGCCAGCAGCCCCCCGGCGCCGGGCACCGGGGAGCTGTTTTTT.

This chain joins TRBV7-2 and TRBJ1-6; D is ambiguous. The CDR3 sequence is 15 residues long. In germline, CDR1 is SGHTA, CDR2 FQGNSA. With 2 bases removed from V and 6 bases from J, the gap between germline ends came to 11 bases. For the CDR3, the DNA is TGTGCCAGCAGCTTAACGGTGATGCGTAATTCACCCCTCCACTTT. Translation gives CASSLTVMRNSPLHF.

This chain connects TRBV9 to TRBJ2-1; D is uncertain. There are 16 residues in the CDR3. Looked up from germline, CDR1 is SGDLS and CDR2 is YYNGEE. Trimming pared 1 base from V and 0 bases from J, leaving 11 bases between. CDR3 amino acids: CASSVFGSSSYNEQFF. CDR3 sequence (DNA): TGTGCCAGCAGCGTATTTGGCTCAAGCTCCTACAATGAGCAGTTCTTC. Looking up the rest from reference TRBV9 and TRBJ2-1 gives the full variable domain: DSGVTQTPKHLITATGQRVTLRCSPRSGDLSVYWYQQSLDQGLQFLIQYYNGEERAKGNILERFSAQQFPDLHSELNLSSLELGDSALYFCASSVFGSSSYNEQFFGPGTRLTVL.

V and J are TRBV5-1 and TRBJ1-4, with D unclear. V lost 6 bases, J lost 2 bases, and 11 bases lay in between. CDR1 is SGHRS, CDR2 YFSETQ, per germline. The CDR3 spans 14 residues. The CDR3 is CASKRRDTNEKLFF. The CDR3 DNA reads TGCGCCAGCAAGCGGAGAGATACTAATGAAAAACTGTTTTTT. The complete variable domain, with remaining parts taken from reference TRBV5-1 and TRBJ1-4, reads KAGVTQTPRYLIKTRGQQVTLSCSPISGHRSVSWYQQTPGQGLQFLFEYFSETQRNKGNFPGRFSGRQFSNSRSEMNVSTLELGDSALYLCASKRRDTNEKLFFGSGTQLSVL.

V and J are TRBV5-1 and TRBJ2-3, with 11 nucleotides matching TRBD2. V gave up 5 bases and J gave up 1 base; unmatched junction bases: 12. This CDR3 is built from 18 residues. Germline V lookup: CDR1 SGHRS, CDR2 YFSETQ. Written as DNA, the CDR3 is TGCGCCAGCAGAACTACTAGCGGGGGCCACCTAGGCACAGATACGCAGTATTTT. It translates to CASRTTSGGHLGTDTQYF. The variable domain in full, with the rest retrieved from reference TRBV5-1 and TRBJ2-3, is KAGVTQTPRYLIKTRGQQVTLSCSPISGHRSVSWYQQTPGQGLQFLFEYFSETQRNKGNFPGRFSGRQFSNSRSEMNVSTLELGDSALYLCASRTTSGGHLGTDTQYFGPGTRLTVL.